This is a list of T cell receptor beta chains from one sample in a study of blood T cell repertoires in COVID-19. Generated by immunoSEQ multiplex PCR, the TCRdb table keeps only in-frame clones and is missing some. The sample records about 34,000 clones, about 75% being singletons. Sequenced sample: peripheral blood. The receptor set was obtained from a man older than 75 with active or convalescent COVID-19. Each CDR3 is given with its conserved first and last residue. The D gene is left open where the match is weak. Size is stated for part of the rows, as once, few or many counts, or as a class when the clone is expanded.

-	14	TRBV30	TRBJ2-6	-	CAWSRGMGANVLTF	TGTGCCTGGAGTAGAGGCATGGGGGCCAACGTCCTGACTTTC
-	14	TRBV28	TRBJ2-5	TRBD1	CASSVTRQGETQYF	TGTGCCAGCAGTGTAACTCGACAGGGAGAAACCCAGTACTTC
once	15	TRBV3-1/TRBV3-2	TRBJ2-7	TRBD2	CASSQGLGPHYEQYF	TGTGCCAGCAGCCAGGGACTAGGTCCTCACTACGAGCAGTACTTC
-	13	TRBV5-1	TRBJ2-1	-	CASSPQVDNEQFF	TGCGCCAGCAGCCCCCAGGTAGACAATGAGCAGTTCTTC
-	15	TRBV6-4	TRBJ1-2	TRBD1	CASSRTGDPYYGYTF	TGTGCCAGCAGCCGAACAGGGGACCCGTACTATGGCTACACCTTC
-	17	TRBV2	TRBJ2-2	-	CASSVGGSGFITGELFF	TGTGCCAGCAGTGTTGGGGGGTCCGGTTTTATTACCGGGGAGCTGTTTTTT
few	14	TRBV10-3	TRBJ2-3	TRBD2	CAATSGRGTDTQYF	TGTGCCGCCACTAGCGGGAGGGGCACAGATACGCAGTATTTT
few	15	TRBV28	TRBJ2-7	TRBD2	CASNTPSGSLYEQYF	TGTGCCAGCAATACCCCCAGCGGGAGTTTATACGAGCAGTACTTC
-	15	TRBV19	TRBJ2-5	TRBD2	CASSSIPGLEETQYF	TGTGCCAGTAGCTCAATACCGGGACTAGAAGAGACCCAGTACTTC
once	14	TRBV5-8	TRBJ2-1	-	CASTPRLGANEQFF	TGTGCCAGCACCCCCCGCCTAGGGGCCAATGAGCAGTTCTTC
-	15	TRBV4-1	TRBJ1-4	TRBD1	CASSQDGTGDEKLFF	TGCGCCAGCAGCCAAGATGGGACAGGGGACGAAAAACTGTTTTTT
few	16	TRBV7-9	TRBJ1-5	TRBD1	CASSFEPGQGSQPQHF	TGTGCCAGCAGCTTTGAGCCGGGACAGGGGTCTCAGCCCCAGCATTTT
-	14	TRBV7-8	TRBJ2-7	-	CASSLATGSGEQYF	TGTGCCAGCAGCTTAGCCACAGGGAGTGGGGAGCAGTACTTC
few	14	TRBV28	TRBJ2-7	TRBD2	CASSLRLAGEEQYF	TGTGCCAGCAGTTTACGACTAGCGGGAGAAGAGCAGTACTTC
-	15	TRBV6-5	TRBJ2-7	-	CASRPNYATEGEQYF	TGTGCCAGCAGACCAAATTACGCCACTGAGGGCGAGCAGTACTTC
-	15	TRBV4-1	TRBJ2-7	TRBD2	CASSQEASGRGEQYF	TGCGCCAGCAGCCAAGAAGCTAGCGGGAGGGGAGAGCAGTACTTC
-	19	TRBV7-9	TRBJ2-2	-	CASSLGILFLRIDTGELFF	TGTGCCAGCAGCTTAGGGATTTTATTCTTGAGGATTGACACCGGGGAGCTGTTTTTT
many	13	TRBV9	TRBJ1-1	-	CASSATMNTEAFF	TGTGCCAGCAGCGCGACAATGAACACTGAAGCTTTCTTT
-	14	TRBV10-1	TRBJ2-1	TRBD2	CASSETSGYNEQFF	TGCGCCAGCAGTGAAACTAGCGGTTACAATGAGCAGTTCTTC
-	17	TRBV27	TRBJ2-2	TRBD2	CASSKGLAASNTGELFF	TGTGCCAGCAGTAAAGGACTAGCGGCTTCTAACACCGGGGAGCTGTTTTTT
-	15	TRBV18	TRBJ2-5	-	CASSPPTANQETQYF	TGTGCCAGCTCACCACCGACAGCTAACCAAGAGACCCAGTACTTC
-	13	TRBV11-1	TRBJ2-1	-	CASSGSGINEQFF	TGTGCCAGCAGCGGTAGCGGCATCAATGAGCAGTTCTTC
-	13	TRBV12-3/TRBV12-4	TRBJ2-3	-	CASREQGTDTQYF	TGTGCCAGCAGGGAACAGGGTACAGATACGCAGTATTTT
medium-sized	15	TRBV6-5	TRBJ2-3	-	CASSYGGTSTDTQYF	TGTGCCAGCAGTTACGGGGGGACTAGCACAGATACGCAGTATTTT
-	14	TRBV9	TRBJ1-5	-	CASSVGGPNQPQHF	TGTGCCAGCAGCGTAGGAGGTCCTAATCAGCCCCAGCATTTT
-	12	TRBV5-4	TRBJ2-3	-	CASSLASDTQYF	TGTGCCAGCAGCTTGGCGTCAGATACGCAGTATTTT
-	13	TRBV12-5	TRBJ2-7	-	CASGLEWGQEQYF	TGTGCTAGTGGTTTGGAGTGGGGGCAAGAGCAGTACTTC
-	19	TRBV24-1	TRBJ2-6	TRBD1	CATSDRAGTGVRGANVLTF	TGTGCCACCAGTGATCGAGCCGGGACAGGGGTTCGTGGGGCCAACGTCCTGACTTTC
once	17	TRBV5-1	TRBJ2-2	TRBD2	CASTKTSGGFNTGELFF	TGCGCCAGCACCAAGACTAGCGGGGGCTTTAACACCGGGGAGCTGTTTTTT
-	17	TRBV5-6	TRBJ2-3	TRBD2	CASSSTQRLAVTDTQYF	TGTGCCAGCAGCTCAACCCAAAGACTAGCGGTCACAGATACGCAGTATTTT
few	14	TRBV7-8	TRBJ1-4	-	CASSPTETNEKLFF	TGTGCCAGCAGCCCAACAGAGACTAATGAAAAACTGTTTTTT
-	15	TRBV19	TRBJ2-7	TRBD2	CASRRTSGSRYEQYF	TGTGCCAGTAGGCGGACTAGCGGGAGTCGCTACGAGCAGTACTTC
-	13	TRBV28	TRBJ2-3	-	CASSPPGADTQYF	TGTGCCAGCAGTCCACCAGGGGCGGATACGCAGTATTTT
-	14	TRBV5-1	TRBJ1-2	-	CASSHNREGSVYTF	TGCGCCAGCAGCCATAACAGGGAAGGTAGTGTCTACACCTTC
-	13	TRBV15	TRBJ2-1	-	CATSSGNPNEQFF	TGTGCCACCAGCAGTGGCAACCCGAATGAGCAGTTCTTC
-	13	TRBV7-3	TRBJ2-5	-	CASSFGLQETQYF	TGTGCCAGCAGCTTCGGACTGCAAGAGACCCAGTACTTC
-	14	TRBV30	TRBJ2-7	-	CAWSILAGTYEQYF	TGTGCCTGGAGTATTCTAGCCGGGACCTACGAGCAGTACTTC
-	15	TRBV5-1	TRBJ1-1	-	CASSLRVDMNTEAFF	TGCGCCAGCAGCCTCCGGGTGGACATGAACACTGAAGCTTTCTTT
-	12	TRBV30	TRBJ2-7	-	CAWKGRKYEQYF	TGTGCCTGGAAAGGGAGAAAGTACGAGCAGTACTTC
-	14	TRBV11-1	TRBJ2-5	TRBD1	CASSLPGQGKTQYF	TGTGCCAGCAGCTTACCGGGACAGGGAAAGACCCAGTACTTC
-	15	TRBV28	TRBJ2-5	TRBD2	CASSFLLAGAETQYF	TGTGCCAGCAGTTTTTTACTAGCGGGAGCTGAGACCCAGTACTTC
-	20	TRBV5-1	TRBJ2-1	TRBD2	CASSPRGGGKSGSKHNEQFF	TGCGCCAGCAGCCCGAGGGGGGGCGGCAAGAGCGGGAGTAAGCACAATGAGCAGTTCTTC
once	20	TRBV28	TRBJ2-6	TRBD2	CASSLYIGLAEAAGANVLTF	TGTGCCAGCAGTTTATATATTGGACTAGCGGAAGCGGCTGGGGCCAACGTCCTGACTTTC
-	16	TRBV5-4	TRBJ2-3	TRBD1	CASSLEGGASTDTQYF	TGTGCCAGCAGCTTGGAAGGGGGCGCTAGCACAGATACGCAGTATTTT
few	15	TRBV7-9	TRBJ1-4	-	CASSPRDATNEKLFF	TGTGCCAGCAGCCCCAGGGATGCAACTAATGAAAAACTGTTTTTT
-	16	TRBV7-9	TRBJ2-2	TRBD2	CASSLGAGGNTGELFF	TGTGCCAGCAGCTTAGGCGCGGGAGGAAATACCGGGGAGCTGTTTTTT
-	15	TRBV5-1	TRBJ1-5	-	CASSLGPGSNQPQHF	TGCGCCAGCAGCCTGGGCCCAGGGAGCAATCAGCCCCAGCATTTT
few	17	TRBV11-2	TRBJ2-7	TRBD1	CASSLTGRQGALHEQYF	TGTGCCAGCAGCTTAACGGGCCGCCAGGGGGCATTACACGAGCAGTACTTC
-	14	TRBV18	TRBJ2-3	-	CASSPPSDTDTQYF	TGTGCCAGCTCACCACCGTCAGACACAGATACGCAGTATTTT
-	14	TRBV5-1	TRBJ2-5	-	CASSLSWSGETQYF	TGCGCCAGCAGCTTGAGCTGGAGTGGAGAGACCCAGTACTTC
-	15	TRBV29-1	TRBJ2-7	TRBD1	CSVDRGTGDYYEQYF	TGCAGCGTTGATAGGGGGACAGGGGACTACTACGAGCAGTACTTC
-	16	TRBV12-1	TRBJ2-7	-	CASSSPTSGRHYEQYF	TGTGCCAGCAGCTCCCCGACTAGCGGGAGGCACTACGAGCAGTACTTC
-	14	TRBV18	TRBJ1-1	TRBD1	CASSRDSATTEAFF	TGTGCCAGCTCCCGGGACAGCGCCACCACTGAAGCTTTCTTT
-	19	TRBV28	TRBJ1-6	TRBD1	CASSLYPGQGSSYNSPLHF	TGTGCCAGCAGTTTATACCCCGGACAGGGGAGCTCCTATAATTCACCCCTCCACTTT
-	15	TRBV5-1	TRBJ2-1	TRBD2	CASSFREVPYNEQFF	TGCGCCAGCAGCTTCCGGGAGGTCCCCTACAATGAGCAGTTCTTC